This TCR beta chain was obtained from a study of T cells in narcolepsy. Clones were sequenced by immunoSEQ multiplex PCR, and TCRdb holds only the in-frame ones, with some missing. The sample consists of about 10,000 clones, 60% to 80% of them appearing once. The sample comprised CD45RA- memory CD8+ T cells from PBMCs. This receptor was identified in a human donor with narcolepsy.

The CDR3 DNA follows: TGTGCCAGTAGTAGTTTTATCAGTTCGGGCTACACCTTC. Translating gives CASSSFISSGYTF. The chain combines TRBV19 with TRBJ1-2; D is ambiguous. The ends were cut back, 4 bases at V and 8 bases at J, with 14 bases in the middle. CDR1 and CDR2 from the germline V gene are LNHDA and SQIVND (reference sequence). The length of the CDR3 is 13 residues.